This T cell receptor beta chain was profiled in a study of T cells after somatic rescue of genetic block. V was clipped by 0 bases and J by 0 bases, with 4 bases between them. The CDR3 has 13 residues. CDR1 and CDR2 (germline): SGHRS, YFSETQ. Clones were sequenced by immunoSEQ multiplex PCR, and TCRdb holds only the in-frame ones, with some missing. The sample yields roughly 58,000 clones, approximately 96% seen once. The receptor's source is a child less than two years old. The rearrangement uses TRBV5-1 and TRBJ2-7; no clear D gene. Sequenced: peripheral blood mononuclear cells (PBMCs). The CDR3 region is CASSLDNSYEQYF. The CDR3 DNA is TGCGCCAGCAGCTTGGACAACTCCTACGAGCAGTACTTC.